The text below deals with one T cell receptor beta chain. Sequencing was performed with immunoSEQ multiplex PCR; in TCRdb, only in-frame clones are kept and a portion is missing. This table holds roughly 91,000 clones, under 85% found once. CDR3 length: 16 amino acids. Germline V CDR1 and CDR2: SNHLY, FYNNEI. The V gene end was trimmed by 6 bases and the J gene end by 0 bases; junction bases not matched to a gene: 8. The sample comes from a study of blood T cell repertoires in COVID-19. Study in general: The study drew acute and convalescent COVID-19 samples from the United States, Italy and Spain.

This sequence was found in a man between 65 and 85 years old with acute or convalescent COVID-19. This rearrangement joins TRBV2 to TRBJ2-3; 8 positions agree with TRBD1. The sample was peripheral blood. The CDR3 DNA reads TGTGCCAGCAGGCTAAGACAGGGGCAGAGCACAGATACGCAGTATTTT. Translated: CASRLRQGQSTDTQYF.